This is a list of T cell receptor beta chains from one sample in a study of T cells in Graves' hyperthyroidism and ophthalmopathy. TCRdb redid the calling of the multiplex PCR reads with MiXCR, one entry per CDR3 protein. The sample consists of roughly 61,000 distinct CDR3 sequences, approximately 53% of them appearing once. Sequences were obtained from blood. Every receptor here comes from a woman aged 55-70 years with Graves' ophthalmopathy. Each CDR3 is given with its conserved first and last residue. The D gene is left open where the match is weak. For some rows the clone size is stated as once, few or many, or as a class when expanded; others skip it.

clone_size: many
j_call: TRBJ1-3
d_call: TRBD1
v_call: TRBV19
cdr3_aa: CASSSGTGGLRVNTIYF
cdr3_nt: TGTGCCAGTAGCTCCGGGACAGGGGGCCTTCGGGTGAACACCATATATTTT

clone_size: many
j_call: TRBJ2-1
d_call: TRBD1
v_call: TRBV19
cdr3_aa: CASSRGGTGRASAGYNEQFF
cdr3_nt: TGTGCCAGTAGTAGAGGGGGGACAGGGCGAGCCTCAGCGGGATACAATGAGCAGTTCTTC

clone_size: many
j_call: TRBJ1-2
d_call: NA
v_call: TRBV20-1
cdr3_aa: CSAREEQGLNYGYTF
cdr3_nt: TGCAGTGCTAGAGAGGAACAGGGTCTTAACTATGGCTACACCTTC

clone_size: NA
j_call: TRBJ2-3
d_call: NA
v_call: TRBV7-2
cdr3_aa: CASSDSRAGDTQYF
cdr3_nt: TGTGCCAGCAGTGACTCGAGGGCAGGAGATACGCAGTATTTT

clone_size: medium-sized
j_call: TRBJ1-5
d_call: NA
v_call: TRBV10-3
cdr3_aa: CAISESDDQPQHF
cdr3_nt: TGTGCCATCAGTGAGTCCGACGATCAGCCCCAGCATTTT

clone_size: NA
j_call: TRBJ2-5
d_call: TRBD2
v_call: TRBV19
cdr3_aa: CASGIEGGAWVMYF
cdr3_nt: TGTGCCAGTGGTATAGAGGGAGGGGCCTGGGTGATGTACTTC

clone_size: many
j_call: TRBJ2-2
d_call: NA
v_call: TRBV19
cdr3_aa: CASSLYPGELFF
cdr3_nt: TGTGCCAGTAGTCTCTACCCCGGGGAGCTGTTTTTT

clone_size: NA
j_call: TRBJ1-2
d_call: NA
v_call: TRBV24-1
cdr3_aa: CASSERLAGYGYTF
cdr3_nt: TGTGCCAGCAGTGAACGTCTAGCGGGGTATGGCTACACCTTC

clone_size: NA
j_call: TRBJ1-4
d_call: TRBD1
v_call: TRBV11-3
cdr3_aa: CASSEDRGNEKLFF
cdr3_nt: TGTGCCAGCAGCGAGGACAGGGGTAATGAAAAACTGTTTTTT

clone_size: NA
j_call: TRBJ1-3
d_call: TRBD1
v_call: TRBV11-2
cdr3_aa: CASSLVGTVVGNTIHF
cdr3_nt: TGTGCCAGCAGCTTAGTGGGGACAGTGGTAGGAAACACCATACATTTT

clone_size: NA
j_call: TRBJ2-7
d_call: TRBD2
v_call: TRBV20-1
cdr3_aa: CSASGLAGVYEQYF
cdr3_nt: TGCAGTGCTAGCGGACTAGCGGGAGTCTACGAGCAGTACTTC

clone_size: many
j_call: TRBJ2-2
d_call: NA
v_call: TRBV19
cdr3_aa: CASRDQNTGELFF
cdr3_nt: TGTGCCAGTCGGGACCAAAACACCGGGGAGCTGTTTTTT

clone_size: NA
j_call: TRBJ2-2
d_call: TRBD1
v_call: TRBV24-1
cdr3_aa: CATSDLGQDNTGELFF
cdr3_nt: TGTGCCACCAGTGACCTCGGACAGGATAACACCGGGGAGCTGTTTTTT

clone_size: NA
j_call: TRBJ1-4
d_call: TRBD1
v_call: TRBV28
cdr3_aa: CASSLTAGTGVGKLFF
cdr3_nt: TGTGCCAGCAGTTTAACTGCCGGGACAGGGGTGGGAAAACTGTTTTTT

clone_size: NA
j_call: TRBJ1-4
d_call: NA
v_call: TRBV12-3/TRBV12-4
cdr3_aa: CASSPREKLFF
cdr3_nt: TGTGCCAGCAGTCCCCGGGAAAAACTGTTTTTT

clone_size: once
j_call: TRBJ2-1
d_call: NA
v_call: TRBV7-8
cdr3_aa: CASSLRGENEQFF
cdr3_nt: TGTGCCAGCAGCTTAAGGGGGGAGAATGAGCAGTTCTTC

clone_size: NA
j_call: TRBJ2-5
d_call: NA
v_call: TRBV7-8
cdr3_aa: CASSLNRGETQYF
cdr3_nt: TGTGCCAGCAGCTTAAATCGGGGAGAGACCCAGTACTTC

clone_size: once
j_call: TRBJ2-7
d_call: TRBD1
v_call: TRBV7-3
cdr3_aa: CTNSLDTGTGSYERYF
cdr3_nt: TGTACCAACAGCTTGGATACCGGGACAGGGAGCTACGAGCGGTACTTC

clone_size: NA
j_call: TRBJ1-4
d_call: TRBD1
v_call: TRBV12-3/TRBV12-4
cdr3_aa: CASSTGAGGLEKLFF
cdr3_nt: TGTGCCAGCAGTACCGGGGCAGGGGGCTTAGAAAAACTGTTTTTT

clone_size: NA
j_call: TRBJ1-1
d_call: TRBD1
v_call: TRBV7-2
cdr3_aa: CASSLTPGGGTEAFF
cdr3_nt: TGTGCCAGCAGCTTAACCCCAGGGGGCGGTACTGAAGCTTTCTTT

clone_size: NA
j_call: TRBJ2-3
d_call: TRBD2
v_call: TRBV7-3
cdr3_aa: CASSSTSGGRTDTQYF
cdr3_nt: TGTGCCAGCAGCTCCACTAGCGGGGGGAGGACAGATACGCAGTATTTT

clone_size: NA
j_call: TRBJ2-1
d_call: TRBD2
v_call: TRBV20-1
cdr3_aa: CSAAAQVGTSNNEQFF
cdr3_nt: TGCAGTGCTGCTGCCCAGGTCGGGACTAGCAACAATGAGCAGTTCTTC